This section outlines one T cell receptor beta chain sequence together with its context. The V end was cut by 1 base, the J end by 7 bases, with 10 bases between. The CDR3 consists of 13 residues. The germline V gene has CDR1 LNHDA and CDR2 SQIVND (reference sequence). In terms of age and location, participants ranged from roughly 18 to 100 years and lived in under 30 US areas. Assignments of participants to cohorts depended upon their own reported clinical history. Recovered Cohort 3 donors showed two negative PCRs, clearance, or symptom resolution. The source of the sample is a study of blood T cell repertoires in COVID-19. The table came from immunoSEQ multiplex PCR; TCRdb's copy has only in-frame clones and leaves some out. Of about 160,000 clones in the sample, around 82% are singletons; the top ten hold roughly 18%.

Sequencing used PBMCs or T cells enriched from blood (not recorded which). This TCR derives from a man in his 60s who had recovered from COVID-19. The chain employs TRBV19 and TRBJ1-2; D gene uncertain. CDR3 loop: CASSIGGSSGYTF. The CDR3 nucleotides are TGTGCCAGTAGTATAGGAGGGTCGAGTGGCTACACCTTC.